Presented here are 21 T cell receptor beta chains from one specimen sequenced in a study of CD8 T cells in ankylosing spondylitis. Study findings and constraints: Apparently characteristic of ankylosing spondylitis blood was a TCR beta motif (roughly eight highly homologous variants).

These receptors have no identified antigens. TCRdb re-called the 5' RACE reads through MiXCR, storing one row per CDR3 protein. The data contain about 220,000 distinct CDR3 sequences, about 7% of them seen just once; the ten biggest clones take up over 12%. Sequencing used blood, either unsorted or a sorted T cell fraction (not recorded which). These TCRs come from a male donor with ankylosing spondylitis.

This clonotype was counted between two and nine times. The chain carries TRBV7-9 and TRBJ2-7; perhaps TRBD1 as D (6 bases). The length of the CDR3 is 14 residues. The V gene lost 4 bases and the J gene lost 4 bases, with 14 bases spanning the gap. The V gene's germline CDR1 is SEHNR and CDR2 FQNEAQ (reference sequence). The chain's CDR3 is CASSSQGARYEQYF. The CDR3 nucleotides are TGTGCCAGCAGCTCACAGGGTGCCAGATACGAGCAGTACTTC.

This clonotype occurred many times. J is TRBJ2-7 and V is TRBV27; 7 nucleotides align to TRBD1. The CDR3 extends over 17 amino acids. Germline V gene sequence: CDR1 MNHEY, CDR2 SMNVEV (reference sequence). With 3 bases clipped from V and 3 bases from J, the junction kept 14 bases outside the gene matches. The CDR3 nucleotides are TGTGCCAGCAGTTTGAGAAGAATCGGGACAGCAATCTACGAGCAGTACTTC. Translation: CASSLRRIGTAIYEQYF.

This clonotype was detected ten times or more. The chain joins TRBV28 to TRBJ2-1; D not certain. This CDR3 comprises 16 residues. The V end lost 3 bases, the J end lost 3 bases, and 15 bases lay between the germline ends. In germline, CDR1 is MDHEN, CDR2 SYDVKM. The CDR3 sequence: CASSFLQTFDYNEQFF. In DNA, the CDR3 is TGTGCCAGCAGTTTCCTACAGACATTTGACTACAATGAGCAGTTCTTC.

This clonotype was found a few times. This rearrangement joins TRBV5-1 to TRBJ2-1, with 11 bases lining up with TRBD2. CDR3 size: 17 residues. Losses at the gene ends were 4 bases for V and 4 bases for J; bases not matched to a gene: 10. The germline gives CDR1 SGHRS, CDR2 YFSETQ. CDR3: CASSLGLAGGLYNEQFF. Written as DNA, the CDR3 is TGCGCCAGCAGCCTGGGCCTAGCGGGAGGACTGTACAATGAGCAGTTCTTC. Using reference TRBV5-1 and TRBJ2-1 for the parts outside the CDR3, the full variable domain is KAGVTQTPRYLIKTRGQQVTLSCSPISGHRSVSWYQQTPGQGLQFLFEYFSETQRNKGNFPGRFSGRQFSNSRSEMNVSTLELGDSALYLCASSLGLAGGLYNEQFFGPGTRLTVL.

This clonotype was found many times. V and J are TRBV27 and TRBJ1-5; D remains unclear. Germline CDR1 reads MNHEY; CDR2 reads SMNVEV (reference sequence). CDR3 length: 12 residues. Trimming cost V 5 bases and J 7 bases, with 9 bases left between them. In nucleotides, the CDR3 is TGTGCCAGCAGTAGTGGCGGGCAGCCCCAGCATTTT. Translation: CASSSGGQPQHF.

This clonotype has at least ten counts. The chain recombines TRBV29-1 with TRBJ2-1; D is perhaps TRBD2 (7 bases). Germline CDR1 and CDR2: SQVTM and ANQGSEA. Trimming removed 8 bases from V and 7 bases from J, with 15 bases in between. The CDR3 runs 12 residues. DNA for the CDR3: TGCAGCTTTTGGGGGGGGGCTAATGAGCAGTTCTTC. Protein: CSFWGGANEQFF.

This clonotype was recorded at least ten times. This chain links TRBV18 with TRBJ1-1; 8 bases are a match to TRBD1. The CDR3 covers 17 residues. Losses at the gene ends were 0 bases for V and 1 base for J; bases not matched to a gene: 7. Germline CDR1 KGHSH, CDR2 LQKENI. The CDR3 region has the DNA TGTGCCAGCTCACCACCCAGGACAGGGCCAGGGAACACTGAAGCTTTCTTT. Residues: CASSPPRTGPGNTEAFF.

This clonotype was observed a few times. The V call is TRBV5-6, the J call TRBJ1-1; 9 bases fit TRBD1. This CDR3 region has 12 residues. CDR1 SGHDT and CDR2 YYEEEE come from the germline V gene. Germline trimming cut 4 bases from V and 12 bases from J; bases unmatched to any gene: 7. In DNA, the CDR3 is TGTGCCAGCAGCCCCGGGACAGGGAGAACTTTCTTT. It yields the protein CASSPGTGRTFF. Complete variable domain (other parts from reference TRBV5-6 and TRBJ1-1): DAGVTQSPTHLIKTRGQQVTLRCSPKSGHDTVSWYQQALGQGPQFIFQYYEEEERQRGNFPDRFSGHQFPNYSSELNVNALLLGDSALYLCASSPGTGRTFFGQGTRLTVV.

This clonotype appeared many times. The chain employs TRBV6-1 and TRBJ1-2; D perhaps matches TRBD1 (5 bases). The CDR3 has 17 residues. V was trimmed by 5 bases and J by 3 bases, leaving 22 bases between them. The germline CDR1 and CDR2 sequences are MNHNS and SASEGT. CDR3 nucleotides: TGTGCCAGCAGTCCTAACACCCCCGGGACGGATCACTATGGCTACACCTTC. Its protein product is CASSPNTPGTDHYGYTF.

This clonotype was seen at least ten times. This chain links TRBV28 with TRBJ2-4, with D perhaps matching TRBD1 or TRBD2 (5 bases each). Germline V gene data show CDR1 as MDHEN and CDR2 as SYDVKM. This CDR3 spans 15 amino acids. V dropped 5 bases and J dropped 6 bases, with 17 bases sitting between them. The CDR3 loop reads CASSLGASRGNIQYF. CDR3 coding DNA: TGTGCCAGCAGTCTCGGGGCCTCTCGGGGAAACATTCAGTACTTC.

This clonotype was observed at least ten times. The V and J genes are TRBV7-9 and TRBJ2-3; weak D call: TRBD2 (6 bases). Looked up from germline, CDR1 is SEHNR and CDR2 is FQNEAQ (reference sequence). Trimming pared 3 bases from V and 2 bases from J, leaving 9 bases between. The length of the CDR3 is 14 residues. The CDR3, as DNA: TGTGCCAGCAGCTTCGGGAGTTCCACAGATACGCAGTATTTT. It translates to CASSFGSSTDTQYF.

This clonotype was found a few times. CDR3 in amino acids: CASSQGASELNTGELFF. The CDR3 DNA reads TGCGCCAGCAGCCAAGGGGCTAGCGAGCTAAACACCGGGGAGCTGTTTTTT. This chain joins TRBV4-3 and TRBJ2-2, with D possibly matching TRBD2 (6 bases). Germline values: CDR1 LGHNA, CDR2 YSLEER. This CDR3 is 17 amino acids long. Trimming removed 1 base from V and 2 bases from J, with 14 bases in between.

There are a few counts of this clonotype. This chain connects TRBV24-1 to TRBJ2-1; 16 positions agree with TRBD2. The CDR3 length is 20 residues. CDR1 KGHDR and CDR2 SFDVKD come from the germline V gene. Germline trimming cut 2 bases from V and 8 bases from J; bases unmatched to any gene: 14. CDR3 in DNA: TGTGCCACCAGTGATTCCGGCTACAGGGGACTAGCGGGAGGGCCGGATGAGCAGTTCTTC. This codes for CATSDSGYRGLAGGPDEQFF.

The chain employs TRBV12-3 or TRBV12-4 and TRBJ2-1, with 11 positions matching TRBD2. With V trimmed by 0 bases and J by 7 bases, 5 bases remained unmatched. The CDR3 totals 16 residues. The CDR3 nucleotides are TGTGCCAGCAGTTTAGCACTAGCGGGAGTAATTAATGAGCAGTTCTTC. It translates to CASSLALAGVINEQFF.

This clonotype was picked up many times. The J gene is TRBJ2-7, the V gene TRBV20-1, with TRBD2 matching 8 bases. This CDR3 region has 15 residues. Germline CDR1 is DFQATT and CDR2 is SNEGSKA (reference sequence). V shed 0 bases and J 1 base; nucleotides not matched to a gene: 5. The CDR3 DNA follows: TGCAGTGCTAGAGACCCGGGAGGGACATCCTACGAGCAGTACTTC. Translated, it gives CSARDPGGTSYEQYF.

This clonotype was seen repeatedly, ten times or more. This chain uses TRBV27 with TRBJ2-5; unclear D gene. CDR1 is MNHEY and CDR2 is SMNVEV in the germline V gene (reference sequence). The CDR3 contains 14 residues. V was cut by 5 bases and J by 5 bases, with 15 bases left in between. The DNA for the CDR3 is TGTGCCAGCAGTCCCCGGTTCCAAAGGGAGACCCAGTACTTC. Translated: CASSPRFQRETQYF.

V usage is TRBV12-5 and J usage is TRBJ1-2; 9 bases fit TRBD1. V gave up 2 bases and J gave up 6 bases; unmatched junction bases: 16. There are 18 residues in the CDR3. CDR1 LGHNT and CDR2 FRNRAP come from the germline V gene. CDR3 sequence reads: CASGLPNRDRVLKNGYTF. For the CDR3, the DNA is TGTGCTAGTGGTTTGCCCAACCGGGACAGGGTATTAAAAAATGGCTACACCTTC.

Ten or more counts support this clonotype. The chain is built from TRBV7-9 and TRBJ2-1; D gene uncertain. CDR3 length: 12 amino acids. Deletions cut 6 bases from V and 8 bases from J, with 11 bases between. Per the germline V gene, CDR1 is SEHNR and CDR2 is FQNEAQ (reference sequence). CDR3 protein: CASSLPMDEQFF. The DNA for the CDR3 is TGTGCCAGCAGTTTACCAATGGATGAGCAGTTCTTC.

There are many counts of this clonotype. V gene TRBV7-9 combines with J gene TRBJ2-5; no clear D. The V gene lost 4 bases and the J gene lost 2 bases, with 8 bases spanning the gap. CDR1 and CDR2 from the germline V gene are SEHNR and FQNEAQ (reference sequence). There are 13 residues in the CDR3. The CDR3: CASSSSKQETQYF. CDR3 coding DNA: TGTGCCAGCAGCTCCTCGAAGCAAGAGACCCAGTACTTC. The variable domain in full, completed from reference TRBV7-9 and TRBJ2-5, reads DTGVSQNPRHKITKRGQNVTFRCDPISEHNRLYWYRQTLGQGPEFLTYFQNEAQLEKSRLLSDRFSAERPKGSFSTLEIQRTEQGDSAMYLCASSSSKQETQYFGPGTRLLVL.

In this sample, this clonotype turned up many times. The chain employs TRBV12-3 or TRBV12-4 and TRBJ2-7; 11 bases fit TRBD2. V lost 6 bases, J lost 1 base, and 5 bases stayed unmatched. The CDR3 extends over 15 amino acids. The CDR3 reads CASRTTSGSSYEQYF. The CDR3 coding sequence is TGTGCCAGCAGGACCACTAGCGGGAGTTCCTACGAGCAGTACTTC.

This clonotype came up many times. The chain links TRBV7-8 to TRBJ1-1; D remains ambiguous. This CDR3 region has 14 residues. Trimming removed 5 bases at V and 1 base at J, with 11 bases between. Per the germline V gene, CDR1 is SGHVS and CDR2 is FQNEAQ. CDR3 in amino acids: CASSQYRANTEAFF. The CDR3 DNA reads TGTGCCAGCAGCCAATATAGAGCGAACACTGAAGCTTTCTTT.